This T cell receptor (beta chain) was found in a study of T-cell memory formation after mild COVID-19. Study background: In these data, TCR clusters were largely donor specific.

V dropped 6 bases and J dropped 2 bases, with 13 bases sitting between them. This CDR3 is 14 amino acids long. This clonotype was seen only a few times. What it recognizes is unknown. Study observations and caveats: Researchers found some responding clones in pre-infection memory, a sign that cross-reactive memory joined. What remained unconfirmed was the SARS-CoV-2 specificity of second-wave clones peaking on day 37.

TCR alpha and TCR beta cDNA libraries with sample barcodes and UMIs came from 5'RACE using constant-segment primers. TCRdb passed the 5' RACE reads through MiXCR, listing each CDR3 protein once. This sample has about 130,000 distinct CDR3 sequences; under 30% occur once, and the top ten carry around a quarter. The sequence derives from an adult woman who had mild COVID-19 (a few samples of this study predate the infection). Cell type and time point are not known. V is TRBV12-3 or TRBV12-4 and J is TRBJ1-1, with D uncertain. The sequencing sample was made of PBMCs or a T cell subset sorted from them (not recorded which). The CDR3 nucleotides read TGTGCCAGCAGCCCCGCAACTTTAAACACTGAAGCTTTCTTT. Protein: CASSPATLNTEAFF.